The sequence of this T cell receptor (beta chain) was determined in a study of T cell changes during pregnancy in multiple sclerosis. Trimming took 4 bases from V and 7 from J, leaving 4 bases between them. The CDR3 is made up of 10 amino acids. Germline CDR1 LGHNT, CDR2 FRNRAP. Some clones are missing from TCRdb's copy, which holds only in-frame ones; the method was immunoSEQ multiplex PCR. The data contain about 100,000 clones, about 94% of them singletons. The chain combines TRBV12-5 with TRBJ2-5; unclear D gene. The sequences come from peripheral blood, collected before pregnancy. This TCR was sampled from a female donor with multiple sclerosis, enrolled in a pregnancy study. Here the CDR3 reads CASGSGTQYF. The DNA of the CDR3 is TGTGCTAGTGGTTCGGGGACCCAGTACTTC.